This TCR beta chain derives from a study of blood T cell repertoires in COVID-19. The overall study: The study drew acute and convalescent COVID-19 samples from the United States, Italy and Spain. PBMCs, B-cell-depleted T cells, or T cells provided the cDNA or gDNA that made up the material.

Per the study methods: Estimation of nucleated cell counts relied on the amplification of reference gene primers. The repertoire was sequenced with immunoSEQ multiplex PCR; TCRdb's copy has only in-frame clones and lacks some. That table is the source of V, J and clone size, and D and trimming were worked out from the DNA. This table has 150,000 to 200,000 clones, around 77% appearing once. Input material: peripheral blood. This receptor was taken from a man in his 60s with active or convalescent COVID-19.

The CDR3 DNA reads TGTGCCAGCAGCTTATTGACGGGGGAGCAGTACTTC. Translated: CASSLLTGEQYF. The rearrangement uses TRBV7-9 and TRBJ2-7; the D gene is possibly TRBD2 (5 bases). Germline CDR1 and CDR2: SEHNR and FQNEAQ (reference sequence). There are 12 residues in the CDR3. With 2 bases removed from V and 7 bases from J, the gap between germline ends came to 9 bases.